This T cell receptor (beta chain) was identified during a study of metastatic and nonmetastatic thyroid tumors. Ahead of thyroid surgery, no patient had received treatment of any kind. TCRdb ran MiXCR on the PCR reads. The top ten hold around 6% of the sample, which has 25,000 or so clones, 20% to 30% seen once. Germline CDR1 reads SNHLY; CDR2 reads FYNNEI. The CDR3 is 13 residues long. The germline V and J ends were trimmed by 6 bases and 7 bases, with 13 bases remaining between them. The source material was blood. The chain links TRBV2 to TRBJ2-1; possibly TRBD2 for D (6 bases). This receptor was taken from a female donor with papillary thyroid cancer or a benign thyroid nodule (not recorded which). Some clones in this sample may be carry-over from other donors' samples. The CDR3 is CASSVCGTNEQFF. For the CDR3, the DNA is TGTGCCAGCAGCGTTTGCGGGACGAATGAGCAGTTCTTC.